This T cell receptor (beta chain) was captured in a study of low-dose radiotherapy and immunotherapy resistance in tumors (dated by TCRdb to between 2022 and 2023). At the level of the whole study: Cohort 1 received 0.5 Gy per fraction every 2 weeks, with a prescribed total PTV dose of 6.5 Gy. Starting on cycle 1 day 1, patients took 300 mg of aspirin by mouth once a day for four cycles. Patients were given nivolumab as a 240 mg flat dose every two weeks and ipilimumab at 1 mg/kg every six weeks, with both drugs delivered intravenously. Eight patients were included in the translational analysis, namely three from the first dose cohort plus the first five from the second dose cohort. Randomization of trial participants into treatment groups was not performed. In Cohort 2, 1 Gy per fraction was delivered every two weeks, for a total of 13 Gy over 26 weeks. Cyclophosphamide 200 mg/m2 was administered intravenously every two weeks, one day before each radiation and immunotherapy administration.

This clonotype was detected ten times or more. This clone's antigen is unknown. Qualities for individual bases were not recorded, and no much larger clone is one base off. The instrument was an Illumina HiSeq 2500. To make first-strand cDNA, Superscript III was used along with a set of TRAV- and TRBV-specific primers so that both the TCRalpha and TCRbeta chains were covered. An approximately 20-cycle PCR with Phusion amplified the TCRs, pairing a constant-region primer with the adapter that was attached to the V primers. The isolated mRNA was amplified using the MessageAmp II aRNA Amplification Kit, with in vitro transcription performed for around 16 hours at 37 degrees C. mRNA for TCR sequencing was isolated with the Dynabeads mRNA DIRECT Purification Kit. Indexed Illumina adapters were added in a second Phusion PCR of approximately 25 cycles, after which AMPure XP beads were used to purify the products. The authors processed their data as follows. Using custom Perl scripts, TCR sequences encoding the same protein were pooled, out-of-frame sequences were removed, and the abundance of each clonotype was computed. The analysis excluded TCR sequences that were supported by just one read. Repertoire metrics included Shannon entropy, Gini index, clonality, richness, and frequency of TCRs shared between repertoires. TCRdb itself trimmed the public reads at Q25 with fastp, ran MiXCR and retained productive beta chains. Here each entry gathers all rows of one CDR3 protein and keeps the most common genes and DNA. Here the V and J calls rest on TCRdb's processing, not on the authors' analysis. Across this sample there are 57,000 or so distinct CDR3 sequences, with about 23% seen only once. 5.5% to 6.5% of the sample is taken by the ten largest.

Taken with the paper, the label for time point translates to: before trial treatment. The donors took part in RACIN, a single-arm, phase I, dose-escalation trial that combined nivolumab, ipilimumab, aspirin, low-dose cyclophosphamide and low-dose radiotherapy. Patients were eligible if they had advanced solid tumors that were TIL-negative. Trimming removed 5 bases from V and 7 bases from J, leaving 15 bases between the germline ends. Measured from the cysteine to the phenylalanine, the CDR3 is 13 residues long. Only CDR3 DNA remains: 39 bases, in frame from the first base. Based on the germline V gene (reference sequence), the CDR1 and CDR2 sequences are SEHNR and FQNEAQ.

The TCR sequence derives from a male donor with prostate cancer. The input for sequencing was PBMCs, taken before treatment. The chain was built from TRBV7-9 and TRBJ2-7; TRBD1 is a weak D gene call, 5 bases matching. CDR3 sequence: CASSPTGRWEQYF. The DNA reads TGTGCCAGCAGCCCCACAGGACGCTGGGAGCAGTACTTC. The entire variable domain, with the stretches around the CDR3 drawn from the reference TRBV7-9 and TRBJ2-7 proteins, is DTGVSQNPRHKITKRGQNVTFRCDPISEHNRLYWYRQTLGQGPEFLTYFQNEAQLEKSRLLSDRFSAERPKGSFSTLEIQRTEQGDSAMYLCASSPTGRWEQYFGPGTRLTVT.